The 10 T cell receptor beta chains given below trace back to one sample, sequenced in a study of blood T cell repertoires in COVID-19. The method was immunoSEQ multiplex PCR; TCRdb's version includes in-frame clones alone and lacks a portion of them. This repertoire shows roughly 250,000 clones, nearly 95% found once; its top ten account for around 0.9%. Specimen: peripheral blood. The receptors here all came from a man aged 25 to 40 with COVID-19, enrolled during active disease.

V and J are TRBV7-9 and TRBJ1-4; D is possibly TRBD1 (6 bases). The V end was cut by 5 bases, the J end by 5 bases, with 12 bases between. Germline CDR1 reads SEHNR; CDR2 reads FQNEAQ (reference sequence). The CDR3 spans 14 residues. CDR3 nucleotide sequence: TGTGCCAGCAGCCGGACAGAACCAAATGAAAAACTGTTTTTT. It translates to CASSRTEPNEKLFF.

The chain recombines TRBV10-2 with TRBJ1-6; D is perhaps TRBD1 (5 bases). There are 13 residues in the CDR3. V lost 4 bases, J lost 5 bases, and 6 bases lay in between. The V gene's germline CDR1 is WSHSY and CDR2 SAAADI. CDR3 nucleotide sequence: TGCGCCAGCAGTGGACAGAATAATTCACCCCTCCACTTT. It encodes CASSGQNNSPLHF.

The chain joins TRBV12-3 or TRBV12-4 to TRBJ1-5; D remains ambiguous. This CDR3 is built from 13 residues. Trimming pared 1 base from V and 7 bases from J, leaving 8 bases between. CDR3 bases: TGTGCCAGCAGTTTAGGGGAGAAACAGCCCCAGCATTTT. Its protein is CASSLGEKQPQHF.

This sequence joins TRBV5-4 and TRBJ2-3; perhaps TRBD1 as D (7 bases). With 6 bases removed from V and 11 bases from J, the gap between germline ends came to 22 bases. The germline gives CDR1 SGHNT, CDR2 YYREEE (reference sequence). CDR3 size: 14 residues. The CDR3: CASTQDTQGGEQYF. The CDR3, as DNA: TGTGCCAGCACCCAGGACACTCAGGGGGGAGAGCAGTATTTT.

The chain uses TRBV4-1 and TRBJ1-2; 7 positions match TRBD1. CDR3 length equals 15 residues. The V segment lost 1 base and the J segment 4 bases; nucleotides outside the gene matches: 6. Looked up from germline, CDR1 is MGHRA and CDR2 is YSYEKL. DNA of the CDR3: TGCGCCAGCAGCCAAGGGGCAGGGGGAGGCTATGGCTACACCTTC. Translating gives CASSQGAGGGYGYTF.

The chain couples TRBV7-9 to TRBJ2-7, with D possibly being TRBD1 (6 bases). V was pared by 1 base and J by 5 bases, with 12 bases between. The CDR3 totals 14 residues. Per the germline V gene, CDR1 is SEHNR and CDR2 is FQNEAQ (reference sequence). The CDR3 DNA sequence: TGTGCCAGCAGCTTAGTTCAGGGGAACCACGAGCAGTACTTC. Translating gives CASSLVQGNHEQYF. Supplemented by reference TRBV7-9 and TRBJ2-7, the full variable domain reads DTGVSQNPRHKITKRGQNVTFRCDPISEHNRLYWYRQTLGQGPEFLTYFQNEAQLEKSRLLSDRFSAERPKGSFSTLEIQRTEQGDSAMYLCASSLVQGNHEQYFGPGTRLTVT.

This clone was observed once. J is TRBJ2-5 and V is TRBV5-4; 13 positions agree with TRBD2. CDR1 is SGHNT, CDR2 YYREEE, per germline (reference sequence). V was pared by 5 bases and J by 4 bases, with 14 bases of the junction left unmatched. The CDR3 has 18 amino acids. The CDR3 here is CASRSGLAGAIGGETQYF. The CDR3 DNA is TGTGCCAGCAGATCCGGACTAGCGGGGGCCATCGGGGGAGAGACCCAGTACTTC.

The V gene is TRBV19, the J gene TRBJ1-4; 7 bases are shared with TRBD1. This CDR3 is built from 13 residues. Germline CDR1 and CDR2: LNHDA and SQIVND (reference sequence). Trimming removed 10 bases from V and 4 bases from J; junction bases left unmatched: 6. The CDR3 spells CATSGQYNEKLFF. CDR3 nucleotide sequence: TGTGCCACCTCGGGACAGTATAATGAAAAACTGTTTTTT.

The CDR3 region has the DNA TGTGCCAGCTCAGGCCTCGGACAGGGGGCGCCCACTGAAGCTTTCTTT. This translates into CASSGLGQGAPTEAFF. The chain recombines TRBV18 with TRBJ1-1; 11 bases align to TRBD1. Trimming removed 5 bases from V and 4 bases from J; junction bases left unmatched: 9. Germline lookup yields CDR1 KGHSH and CDR2 LQKENI. This CDR3 is 16 amino acids long.

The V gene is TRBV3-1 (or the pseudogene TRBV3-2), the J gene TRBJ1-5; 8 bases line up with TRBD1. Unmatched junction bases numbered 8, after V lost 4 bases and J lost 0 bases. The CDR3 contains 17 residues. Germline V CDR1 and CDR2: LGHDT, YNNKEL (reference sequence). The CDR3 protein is CASSLGQGGVSNQPQHF. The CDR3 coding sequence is TGTGCCAGCAGCCTTGGACAGGGCGGGGTTAGCAATCAGCCCCAGCATTTT.